This entry describes one TCR beta chain. The data belong to a study of STAT5B mutations in CD4+ large granular lymphocyte leukemia. Only in-frame clones appear in the TCRdb table, and some are missing; sequencing was by immunoSEQ multiplex PCR. The sample lists some 40,000 clones, approximately 83% occurring once. V lost 4 bases, J lost 0 bases, and 14 bases lay in between. This CDR3 is built from 16 residues. Germline lookup yields CDR1 SGHNT and CDR2 YYREEE (reference sequence). The specimen sequenced was CD4+ T cells from blood buffy coats. The chain joins TRBV5-4 to TRBJ2-1, with D uncertain. This clonotype was sampled from a human donor in good health. The DNA for the CDR3 is TGTGCCAGCAGCCAGGCAGGACGGGTCTCCTACAATGAGCAGTTCTTC. Translation: CASSQAGRVSYNEQFF.